The T cell receptor beta chain described here comes from a study of PD-1 blockade in classical Hodgkin lymphoma. Every patient experienced relapse after autologous stem cell transplantation, and brentuximab vedotin exposure varied. Study-wide findings and caveats: Prior to therapy, complete responders displayed diversity much like that of newly diagnosed patients. The authors have not defined what causes the repertoire differences, possibly disease activity or prior therapy.

Concerning this clone itself: Antigen unknown.

CDR1 is LNHDA and CDR2 is SQIVND in the germline V gene (reference sequence). The CDR3 consists of 14 residues. V was cut by 10 bases and J by 0 bases, with 14 bases left in between. TCRdb keeps only in-frame clones here, not all; method: immunoSEQ multiplex PCR. The sample has 75,000 to 100,000 clones; 80% to 85% are singletons. Sequences were derived from peripheral blood mononuclear cells (PBMCs), sampled at baseline. This clonotype originated in a human donor with classical Hodgkin lymphoma. This chain connects TRBV19 to TRBJ2-3; D is unresolved. The CDR3 protein is CATPPGASTDTQYF. DNA for the CDR3: TGTGCCACCCCACCTGGCGCTAGCACAGATACGCAGTATTTT.